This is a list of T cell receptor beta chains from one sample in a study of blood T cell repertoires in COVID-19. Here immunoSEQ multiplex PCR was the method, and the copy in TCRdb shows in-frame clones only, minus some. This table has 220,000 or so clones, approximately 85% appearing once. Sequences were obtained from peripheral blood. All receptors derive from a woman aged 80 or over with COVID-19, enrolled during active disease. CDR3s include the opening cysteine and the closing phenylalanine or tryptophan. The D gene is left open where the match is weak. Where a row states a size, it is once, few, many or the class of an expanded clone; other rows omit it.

cdr3_nt: TGTGCCAGCAGTTTTGACAGGGGCAATCAGCCCCAGCATTTT; cdr3_aa: CASSFDRGNQPQHF; clone_size: -; v_call: TRBV28; j_call: TRBJ1-5; d_call: TRBD1
cdr3_nt: TGTGCCTGGAGTGTAAATAGGGGCGATCAGCCCCAGCATTTT; cdr3_aa: CAWSVNRGDQPQHF; clone_size: -; v_call: TRBV30; j_call: TRBJ1-5; d_call: -
cdr3_nt: TGTGCCAGCAGTTCAGAGGCTAGCGGGAAGTACGAGCAGTACTTC; cdr3_aa: CASSSEASGKYEQYF; clone_size: -; v_call: TRBV28; j_call: TRBJ2-7; d_call: TRBD2
cdr3_nt: TGTGCCAGCAGCTCCACAGGGTTGAACACTGAAGCTTTCTTT; cdr3_aa: CASSSTGLNTEAFF; clone_size: -; v_call: TRBV3-1/TRBV3-2; j_call: TRBJ1-1; d_call: -
cdr3_nt: TGTGCCAGCAGCTTAGCCGGAATGCGGGAGACCTACAATGAGCAGTTCTTC; cdr3_aa: CASSLAGMRETYNEQFF; clone_size: -; v_call: TRBV7-6; j_call: TRBJ2-1; d_call: TRBD2
cdr3_nt: TGCAGCGGGCAGTGGGGCCTCAATGAAAAACTGTTTTTT; cdr3_aa: CSGQWGLNEKLFF; clone_size: few; v_call: TRBV29-1; j_call: TRBJ1-4; d_call: -
cdr3_nt: TGTGCCAGCAATTCCAGACTCCTTCTTAGCTCCTACAATGAGCAGTTCTTC; cdr3_aa: CASNSRLLLSSYNEQFF; clone_size: -; v_call: TRBV28; j_call: TRBJ2-1; d_call: -
cdr3_nt: TGTGCCAGCACCCCGGCGGGCAGCCTCGCCTCCTACGAGCAGTACTTC; cdr3_aa: CASTPAGSLASYEQYF; clone_size: -; v_call: TRBV6-2/TRBV6-3; j_call: TRBJ2-7; d_call: -
cdr3_nt: TGTGCCAGCTCACCACCGCTAGCGGGGGGGCCGGGTGAGCAGTTCTTC; cdr3_aa: CASSPPLAGGPGEQFF; clone_size: -; v_call: TRBV18; j_call: TRBJ2-1; d_call: TRBD2
cdr3_nt: TGTGCCAGCAGTTACCGCGGGTTGGCCTACAATGAGCAGTTCTTC; cdr3_aa: CASSYRGLAYNEQFF; clone_size: few; v_call: TRBV6-5; j_call: TRBJ2-1; d_call: -
cdr3_nt: TGCGCCAGCAGCTTGTATGGGGACTCCTCCTACGAGCAGTACTTC; cdr3_aa: CASSLYGDSSYEQYF; clone_size: -; v_call: TRBV5-1; j_call: TRBJ2-7; d_call: -
cdr3_nt: TGTGCCAGTAAAGACTACCTCAGGTCGTATAGCAATCAGCCCCAGCATTTT; cdr3_aa: CASKDYLRSYSNQPQHF; clone_size: -; v_call: TRBV5-8; j_call: TRBJ1-5; d_call: -
cdr3_nt: TGCGCCAGCAGCTTGATCCCCAGGAAGGAAGCTTTCTTT; cdr3_aa: CASSLIPRKEAFF; clone_size: -; v_call: TRBV5-1; j_call: TRBJ1-1; d_call: -
cdr3_nt: TGTGCCAGCAGGACTAGTCAGTACAATGAGCAGTTCTTC; cdr3_aa: CASRTSQYNEQFF; clone_size: -; v_call: TRBV6-5; j_call: TRBJ2-1; d_call: -
cdr3_nt: TGCGCCAGCAGCTTCGGGAACACTGAAGCTTTCTTT; cdr3_aa: CASSFGNTEAFF; clone_size: -; v_call: TRBV5-1; j_call: TRBJ1-1; d_call: -
cdr3_nt: TGTGCCAGCAGCTGGACAGTGTCTAGCACAGATACGCAGTATTTT; cdr3_aa: CASSWTVSSTDTQYF; clone_size: -; v_call: TRBV5-4; j_call: TRBJ2-3; d_call: -
cdr3_nt: TGTGCCAGCTCACCAGACAGGGGGCGCAACTATGGCTACACCTTC; cdr3_aa: CASSPDRGRNYGYTF; clone_size: -; v_call: TRBV18; j_call: TRBJ1-2; d_call: TRBD1
cdr3_nt: TGTGCCAGCACCACTAGCGGGGGGGTGAATGAGCAGTTCTTC; cdr3_aa: CASTTSGGVNEQFF; clone_size: -; v_call: TRBV2; j_call: TRBJ2-1; d_call: TRBD2
cdr3_nt: TGTGCCAGTAGTCGTGATCCTAGCGGGGGTTACTACGAGCAGTACTTC; cdr3_aa: CASSRDPSGGYYEQYF; clone_size: -; v_call: TRBV19; j_call: TRBJ2-7; d_call: TRBD2
cdr3_nt: TGTGCCAGCAGTGTGCGTCTACCCCCCACCACCGGGGAGCTGTTTTTT; cdr3_aa: CASSVRLPPTTGELFF; clone_size: -; v_call: TRBV2; j_call: TRBJ2-2; d_call: -
cdr3_nt: TGTGCCAGCAGCCGCGACAGGGGAGACATTCAGTACTTC; cdr3_aa: CASSRDRGDIQYF; clone_size: -; v_call: TRBV7-6; j_call: TRBJ2-4; d_call: TRBD1
cdr3_nt: TGTGCCAGTAGTATGAGGCGAGCTGATAATTCACCCCTCCACTTT; cdr3_aa: CASSMRRADNSPLHF; clone_size: -; v_call: TRBV19; j_call: TRBJ1-6; d_call: -
cdr3_nt: TGTGCCAGCAGCCCCGGACAGGGGCGCGATTCCTATGGCTACACCTTC; cdr3_aa: CASSPGQGRDSYGYTF; clone_size: -; v_call: TRBV5-4; j_call: TRBJ1-2; d_call: TRBD1
cdr3_nt: TGTGCCAGCAGCCAGCGGGGGGTTAGCTACAATGAGCAGTTCTTC; cdr3_aa: CASSQRGVSYNEQFF; clone_size: -; v_call: TRBV7-3; j_call: TRBJ2-1; d_call: TRBD2
cdr3_nt: TGTGCCAGCAGCGATGGAAGCGGATTGGGCACAGATACGCAGTATTTT; cdr3_aa: CASSDGSGLGTDTQYF; clone_size: -; v_call: TRBV9; j_call: TRBJ2-3; d_call: -
cdr3_nt: TGTGCCTGGAGTAAGACAGGGGCCGGCGAGCAGTACTTC; cdr3_aa: CAWSKTGAGEQYF; clone_size: -; v_call: TRBV30; j_call: TRBJ2-7; d_call: TRBD1
cdr3_nt: TGTGCCAGCTCCACCCGAGGGACTCTCACAGATACGCAGTATTTT; cdr3_aa: CASSTRGTLTDTQYF; clone_size: -; v_call: TRBV18; j_call: TRBJ2-3; d_call: -
cdr3_nt: TGTGCCAGCAGCCAGTCGACAGGGAAAGGCACTGAAGCTTTCTTT; cdr3_aa: CASSQSTGKGTEAFF; clone_size: -; v_call: TRBV3-1/TRBV3-2; j_call: TRBJ1-1; d_call: TRBD1